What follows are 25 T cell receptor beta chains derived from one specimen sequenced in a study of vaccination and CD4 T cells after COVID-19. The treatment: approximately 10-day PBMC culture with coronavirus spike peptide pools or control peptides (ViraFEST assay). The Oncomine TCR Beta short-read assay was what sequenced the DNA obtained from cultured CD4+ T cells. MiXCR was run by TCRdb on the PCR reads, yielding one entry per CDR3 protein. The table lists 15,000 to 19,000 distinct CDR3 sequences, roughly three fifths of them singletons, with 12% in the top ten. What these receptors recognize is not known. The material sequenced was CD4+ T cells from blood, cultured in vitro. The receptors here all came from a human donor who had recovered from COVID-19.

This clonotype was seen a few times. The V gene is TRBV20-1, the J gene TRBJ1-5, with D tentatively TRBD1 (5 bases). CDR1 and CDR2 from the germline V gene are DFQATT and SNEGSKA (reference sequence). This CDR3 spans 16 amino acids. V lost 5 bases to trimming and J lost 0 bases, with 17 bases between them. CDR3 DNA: TGCAGTGCTCCCTCGGGGGGAAGAGATAGCAATCAGCCCCAGCATTTT. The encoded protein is CSAPSGGRDSNQPQHF.

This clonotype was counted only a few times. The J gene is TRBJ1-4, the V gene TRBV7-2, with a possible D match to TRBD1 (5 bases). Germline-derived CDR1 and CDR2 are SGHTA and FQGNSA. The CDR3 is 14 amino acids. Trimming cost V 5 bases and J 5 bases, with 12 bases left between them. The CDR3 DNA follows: TGTGCCAGCAGCCCCCAGGGACTGAATGAAAAACTGTTTTTT. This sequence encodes CASSPQGLNEKLFF.

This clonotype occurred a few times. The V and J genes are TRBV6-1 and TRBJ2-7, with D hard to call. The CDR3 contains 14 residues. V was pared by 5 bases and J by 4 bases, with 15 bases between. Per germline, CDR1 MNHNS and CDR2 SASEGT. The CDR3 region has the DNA TGTGCCAGCAGTCTCCAGAGGTCAATTTACGAGCAGTACTTC. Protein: CASSLQRSIYEQYF.

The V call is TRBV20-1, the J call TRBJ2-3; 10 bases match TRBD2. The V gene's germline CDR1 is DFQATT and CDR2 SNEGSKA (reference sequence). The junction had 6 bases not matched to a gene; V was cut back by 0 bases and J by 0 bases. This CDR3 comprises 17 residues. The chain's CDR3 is CSARDAWTSGSTDTQYF. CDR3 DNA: TGCAGTGCTAGAGACGCCTGGACTAGCGGTAGCACAGATACGCAGTATTTT.

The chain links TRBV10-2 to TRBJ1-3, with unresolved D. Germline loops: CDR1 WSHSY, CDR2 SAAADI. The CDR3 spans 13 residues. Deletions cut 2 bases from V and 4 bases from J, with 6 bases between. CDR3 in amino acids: CASSETQGNTIYF. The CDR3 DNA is TGCGCCAGCAGTGAGACACAGGGAAACACCATATATTTT.

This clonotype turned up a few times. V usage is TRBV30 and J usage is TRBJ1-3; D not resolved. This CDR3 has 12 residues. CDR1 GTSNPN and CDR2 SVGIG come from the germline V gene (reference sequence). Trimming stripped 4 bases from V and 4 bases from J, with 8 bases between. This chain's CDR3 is CAWNALGNTIYF. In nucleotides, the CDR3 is TGTGCCTGGAACGCACTCGGAAACACCATATATTTT.

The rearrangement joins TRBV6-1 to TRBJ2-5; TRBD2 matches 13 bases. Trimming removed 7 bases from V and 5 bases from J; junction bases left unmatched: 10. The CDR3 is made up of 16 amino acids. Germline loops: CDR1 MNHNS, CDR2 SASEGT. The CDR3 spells CASNLPGLAGQETQYF. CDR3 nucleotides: TGTGCCAGCAACCTACCGGGACTAGCGGGACAGGAGACCCAGTACTTC.

The chain's CDR3 is CASSIQGRENEKLFF. DNA for the CDR3: TGTGCCAGCAGCATACAGGGCCGCGAGAATGAAAAACTGTTTTTT. The genes are TRBV7-2 and TRBJ1-4, with D perhaps matching TRBD1 (6 bases). Germline CDR1 SGHTA, CDR2 FQGNSA. The length of the CDR3 is 15 residues. Trimming left V 5 bases short and J 5 bases short, with 15 bases between.

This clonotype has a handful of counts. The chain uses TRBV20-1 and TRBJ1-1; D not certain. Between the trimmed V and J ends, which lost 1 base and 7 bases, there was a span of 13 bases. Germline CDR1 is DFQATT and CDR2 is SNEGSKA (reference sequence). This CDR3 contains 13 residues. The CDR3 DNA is TGCAGTGCTAGAGGTCCCAAAATGGGTGAAGCTTTCTTT. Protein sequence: CSARGPKMGEAFF.

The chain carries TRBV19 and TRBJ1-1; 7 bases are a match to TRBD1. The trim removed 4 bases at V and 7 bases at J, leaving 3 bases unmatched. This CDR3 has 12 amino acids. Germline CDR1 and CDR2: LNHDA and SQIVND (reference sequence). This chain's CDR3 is CASSTGGSEAFF. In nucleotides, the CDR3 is TGTGCCAGTAGTACAGGGGGTAGTGAAGCTTTCTTT. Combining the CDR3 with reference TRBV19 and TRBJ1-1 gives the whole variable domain DGGITQSPKYLFRKEGQNVTLSCEQNLNHDAMYWYRQDPGQGLRLIYYSQIVNDFQKGDIAEGYSVSREKKESFPLTVTSAQKNPTAFYLCASSTGGSEAFFGQGTRLTVV.

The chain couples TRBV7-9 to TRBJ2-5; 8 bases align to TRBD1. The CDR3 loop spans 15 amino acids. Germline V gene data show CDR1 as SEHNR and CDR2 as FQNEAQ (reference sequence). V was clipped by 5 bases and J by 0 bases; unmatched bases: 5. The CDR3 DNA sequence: TGTGCCAGCAGCCCGCGGGGACAGGACCAAGAGACCCAGTACTTC. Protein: CASSPRGQDQETQYF. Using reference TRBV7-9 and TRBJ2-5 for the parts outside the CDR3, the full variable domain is DTGVSQNPRHKITKRGQNVTFRCDPISEHNRLYWYRQTLGQGPEFLTYFQNEAQLEKSRLLSDRFSAERPKGSFSTLEIQRTEQGDSAMYLCASSPRGQDQETQYFGPGTRLLVL.

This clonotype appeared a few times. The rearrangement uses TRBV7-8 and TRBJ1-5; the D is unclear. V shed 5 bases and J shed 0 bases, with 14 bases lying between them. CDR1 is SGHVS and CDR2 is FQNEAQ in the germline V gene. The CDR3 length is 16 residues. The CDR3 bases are TGTGCCAGCAGCGCCCGGGCCCAGAATAGCAATCAGCCCCAGCATTTT. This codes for CASSARAQNSNQPQHF.

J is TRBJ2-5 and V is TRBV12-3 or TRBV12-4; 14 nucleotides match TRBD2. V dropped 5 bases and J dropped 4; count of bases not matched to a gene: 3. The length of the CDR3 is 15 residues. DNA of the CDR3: TGTGCCAGCAGTAAGACTAGCGGGGGGGGAGAGACCCAGTACTTC. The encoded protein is CASSKTSGGGETQYF.

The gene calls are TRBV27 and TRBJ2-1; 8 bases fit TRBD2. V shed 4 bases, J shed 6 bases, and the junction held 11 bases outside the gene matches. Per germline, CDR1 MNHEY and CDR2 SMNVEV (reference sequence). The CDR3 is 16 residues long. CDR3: CASSSAGAGAGNEQFF. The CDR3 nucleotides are TGTGCCAGCAGTTCCGCTGGAGCGGGAGCTGGCAATGAGCAGTTCTTC.

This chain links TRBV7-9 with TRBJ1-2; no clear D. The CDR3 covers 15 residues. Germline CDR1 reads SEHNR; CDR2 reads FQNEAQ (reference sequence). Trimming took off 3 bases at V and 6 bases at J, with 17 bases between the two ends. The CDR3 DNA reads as TGTGCCAGCAGCTTCGTAACGCTTTTTTGGGATGGCTACACCTTC. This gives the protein CASSFVTLFWDGYTF.

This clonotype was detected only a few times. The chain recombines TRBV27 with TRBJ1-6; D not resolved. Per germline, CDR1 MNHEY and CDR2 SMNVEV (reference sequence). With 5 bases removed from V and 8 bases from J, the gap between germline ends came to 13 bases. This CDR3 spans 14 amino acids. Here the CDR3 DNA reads TGTGCCAGCAGTCTTGGGCCAGTAGATTCACCCCTCCACTTT. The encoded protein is CASSLGPVDSPLHF.

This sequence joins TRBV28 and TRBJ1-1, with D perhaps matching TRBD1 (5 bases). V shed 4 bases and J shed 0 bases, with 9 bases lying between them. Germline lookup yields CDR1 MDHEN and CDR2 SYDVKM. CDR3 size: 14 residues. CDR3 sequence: CASSWGSLNTEAFF. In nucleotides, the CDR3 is TGTGCCAGCAGTTGGGGGAGTTTGAACACTGAAGCTTTCTTT.

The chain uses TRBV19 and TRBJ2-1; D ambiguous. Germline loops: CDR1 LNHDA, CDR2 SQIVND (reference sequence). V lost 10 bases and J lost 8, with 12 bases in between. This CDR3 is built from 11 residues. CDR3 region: CATRWVDEQFF. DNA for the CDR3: TGTGCCACCCGCTGGGTTGATGAGCAGTTCTTC.

The CDR3 is CASSINSGRSDGELFF. CDR3 coding DNA: TGTGCCAGTAGTATAAATAGCGGGAGAAGTGACGGGGAGCTGTTTTTT. V is TRBV19 and J is TRBJ2-2; 9 bases agree with TRBD2. The V gene's germline CDR1 is LNHDA and CDR2 SQIVND (reference sequence). The CDR3 runs to 16 residues. V lost 2 bases, J lost 7 bases, and 8 bases stayed unmatched. The variable domain in full, completed from reference TRBV19 and TRBJ2-2, reads DGGITQSPKYLFRKEGQNVTLSCEQNLNHDAMYWYRQDPGQGLRLIYYSQIVNDFQKGDIAEGYSVSREKKESFPLTVTSAQKNPTAFYLCASSINSGRSDGELFFGEGSRLTVL.

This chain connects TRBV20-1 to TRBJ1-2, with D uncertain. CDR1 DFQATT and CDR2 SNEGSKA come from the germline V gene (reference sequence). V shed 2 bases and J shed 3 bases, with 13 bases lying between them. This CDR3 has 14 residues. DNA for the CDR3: TGCAGTGCTAGAAACCCCGGCGGGGACTATGGCTACACCTTC. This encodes CSARNPGGDYGYTF.

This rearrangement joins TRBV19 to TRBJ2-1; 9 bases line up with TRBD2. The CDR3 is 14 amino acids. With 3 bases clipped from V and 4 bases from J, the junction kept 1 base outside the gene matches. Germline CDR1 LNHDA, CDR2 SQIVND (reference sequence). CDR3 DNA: TGTGCCAGTAGTATTCTAGCGGGATACAATGAGCAGTTCTTC. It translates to CASSILAGYNEQFF.

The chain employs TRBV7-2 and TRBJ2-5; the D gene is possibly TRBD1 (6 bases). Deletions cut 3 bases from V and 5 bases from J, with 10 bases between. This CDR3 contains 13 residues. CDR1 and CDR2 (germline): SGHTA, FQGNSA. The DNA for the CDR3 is TGTGCCAGCAGCTTGCACAGGGTGGAGACCCAGTACTTC. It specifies CASSLHRVETQYF.

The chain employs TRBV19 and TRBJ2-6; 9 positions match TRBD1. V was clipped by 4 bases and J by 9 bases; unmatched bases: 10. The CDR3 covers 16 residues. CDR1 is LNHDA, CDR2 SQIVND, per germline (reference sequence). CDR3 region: CASSTSGTGFFNVLTF. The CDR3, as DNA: TGTGCCAGTAGTACCTCCGGGACAGGGTTTTTCAACGTCCTGACTTTC.

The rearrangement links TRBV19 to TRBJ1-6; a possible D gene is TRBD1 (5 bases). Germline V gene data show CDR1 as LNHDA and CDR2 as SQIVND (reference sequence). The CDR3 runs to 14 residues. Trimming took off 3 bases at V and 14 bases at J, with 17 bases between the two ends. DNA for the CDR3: TGTGCCAGTAGTATCCAGGGACTCGAGGAAGCCCTCCACTTT. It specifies CASSIQGLEEALHF.

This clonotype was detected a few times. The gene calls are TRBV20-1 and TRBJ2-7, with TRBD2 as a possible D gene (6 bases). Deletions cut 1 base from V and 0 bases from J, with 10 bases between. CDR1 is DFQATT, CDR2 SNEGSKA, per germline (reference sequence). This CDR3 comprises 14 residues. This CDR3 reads CSARVAGSSYEQYF. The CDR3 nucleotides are TGCAGTGCTAGAGTGGCGGGGTCCTCCTACGAGCAGTACTTC.